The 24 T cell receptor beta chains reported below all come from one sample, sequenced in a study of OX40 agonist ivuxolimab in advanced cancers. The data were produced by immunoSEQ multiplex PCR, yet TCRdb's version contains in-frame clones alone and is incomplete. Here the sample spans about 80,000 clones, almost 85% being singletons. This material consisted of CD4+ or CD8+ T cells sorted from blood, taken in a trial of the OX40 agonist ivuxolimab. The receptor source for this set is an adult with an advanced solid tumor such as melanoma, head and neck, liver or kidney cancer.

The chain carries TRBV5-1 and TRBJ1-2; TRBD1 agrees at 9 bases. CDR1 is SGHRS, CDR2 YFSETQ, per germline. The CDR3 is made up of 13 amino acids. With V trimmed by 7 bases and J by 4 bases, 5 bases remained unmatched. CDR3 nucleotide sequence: TGCGCCAGCGGACCACAGGGGGCCTATGGCTACACCTTC. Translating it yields CASGPQGAYGYTF.

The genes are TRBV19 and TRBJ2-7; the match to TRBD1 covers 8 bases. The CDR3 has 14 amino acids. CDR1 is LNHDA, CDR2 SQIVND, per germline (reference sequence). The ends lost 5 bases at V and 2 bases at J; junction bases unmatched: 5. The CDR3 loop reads CASSPGTGPYEQYF. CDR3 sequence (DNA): TGTGCCAGTAGTCCCGGGACAGGACCCTACGAGCAGTACTTC.

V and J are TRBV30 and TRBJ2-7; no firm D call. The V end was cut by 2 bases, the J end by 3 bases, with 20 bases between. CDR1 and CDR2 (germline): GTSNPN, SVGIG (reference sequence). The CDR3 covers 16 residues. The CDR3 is CAWSLQRTVSYYEQYF. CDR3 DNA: TGTGCCTGGAGTCTTCAAAGGACGGTGTCTTACTACGAGCAGTACTTC.

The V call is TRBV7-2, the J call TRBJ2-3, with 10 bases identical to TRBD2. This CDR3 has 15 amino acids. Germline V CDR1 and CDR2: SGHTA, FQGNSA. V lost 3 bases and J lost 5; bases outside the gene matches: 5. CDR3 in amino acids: CASSFKRGGRDTQYF. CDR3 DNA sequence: TGTGCCAGCAGCTTCAAGCGGGGGGGCCGAGATACGCAGTATTTT.

CDR3 in DNA: TGTGCCAGCAGCCCCACAGGGAGTGGTGGTGAAAAACTGTTTTTT. Translating gives CASSPTGSGGEKLFF. The chain recombines TRBV11-2 with TRBJ1-4; a possible D gene is TRBD1 (6 bases). This CDR3 contains 15 residues. CDR1 and CDR2 from the germline V gene are SGHAT and FQNNGV. V lost 5 bases and J 7 bases, leaving 17 bases between the germline ends.

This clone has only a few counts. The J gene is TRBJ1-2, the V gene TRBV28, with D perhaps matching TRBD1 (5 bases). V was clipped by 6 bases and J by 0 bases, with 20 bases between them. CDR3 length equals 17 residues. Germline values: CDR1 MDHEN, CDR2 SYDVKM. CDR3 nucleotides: TGTGCCAGCAGAAGACGTAGGGGCCTAAGTCCTAACTATGGCTACACCTTC. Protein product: CASRRRRGLSPNYGYTF.

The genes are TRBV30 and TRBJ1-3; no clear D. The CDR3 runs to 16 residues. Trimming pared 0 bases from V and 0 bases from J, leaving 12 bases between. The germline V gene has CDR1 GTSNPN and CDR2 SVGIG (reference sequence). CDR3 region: CAWSVPRHSSGNTIYF. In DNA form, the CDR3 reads TGTGCCTGGAGTGTACCGAGACATAGCTCTGGAAACACCATATATTTT.

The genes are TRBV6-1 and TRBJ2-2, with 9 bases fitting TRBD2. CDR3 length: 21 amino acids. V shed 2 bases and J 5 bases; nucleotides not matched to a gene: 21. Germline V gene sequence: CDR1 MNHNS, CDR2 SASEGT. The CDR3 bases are TGTGCCAGCAGTGAACCGAGCTGGTATAGTGGTAGCGGGAGCAGGACCGGGGAGCTGTTTTTT. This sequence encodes CASSEPSWYSGSGSRTGELFF.

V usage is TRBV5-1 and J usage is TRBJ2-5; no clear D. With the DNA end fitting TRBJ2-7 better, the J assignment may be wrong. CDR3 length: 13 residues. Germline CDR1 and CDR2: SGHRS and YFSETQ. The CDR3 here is CASTATSSYEQYF. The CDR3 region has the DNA TGCGCCAGCACCGCGACCAGCTCCTACGAGCAGTACTTC.

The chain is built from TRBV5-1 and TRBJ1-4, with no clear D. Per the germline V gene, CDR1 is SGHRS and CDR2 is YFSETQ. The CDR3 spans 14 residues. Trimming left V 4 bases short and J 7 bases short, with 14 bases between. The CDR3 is CASSQVGSLEKLFF. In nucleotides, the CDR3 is TGCGCCAGCAGCCAAGTGGGATCTCTTGAAAAACTGTTTTTT.

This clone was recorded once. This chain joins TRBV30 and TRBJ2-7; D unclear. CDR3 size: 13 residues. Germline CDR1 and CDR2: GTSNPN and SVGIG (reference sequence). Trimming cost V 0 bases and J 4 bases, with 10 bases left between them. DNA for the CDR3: TGTGCCTGGAGTGTACTACTTGGTTACGAGCAGTACTTC. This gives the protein CAWSVLLGYEQYF.

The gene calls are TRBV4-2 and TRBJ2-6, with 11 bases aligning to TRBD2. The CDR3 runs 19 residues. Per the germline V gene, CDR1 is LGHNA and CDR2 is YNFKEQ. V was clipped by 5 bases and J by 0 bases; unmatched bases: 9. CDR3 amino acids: CASSIQIAGGGSGANVLTF. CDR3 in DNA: TGTGCCAGCAGCATTCAAATAGCGGGAGGGGGCTCTGGGGCCAACGTCCTGACTTTC.

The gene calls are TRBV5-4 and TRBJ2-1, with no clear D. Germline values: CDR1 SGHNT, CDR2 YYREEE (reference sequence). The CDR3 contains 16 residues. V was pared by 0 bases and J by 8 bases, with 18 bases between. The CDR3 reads CASSLGFRRASDEQFF. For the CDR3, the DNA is TGTGCCAGCAGCTTGGGGTTTCGTCGGGCATCGGATGAGCAGTTCTTC.

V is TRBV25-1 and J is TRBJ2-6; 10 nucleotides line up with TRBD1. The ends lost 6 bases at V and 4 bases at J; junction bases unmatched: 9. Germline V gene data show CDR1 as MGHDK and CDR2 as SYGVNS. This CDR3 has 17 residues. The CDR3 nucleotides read TGTGCCAGCAGCCTCCGGGACAGGGGAACCGGGGCCAACGTCCTGACTTTC. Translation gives CASSLRDRGTGANVLTF.

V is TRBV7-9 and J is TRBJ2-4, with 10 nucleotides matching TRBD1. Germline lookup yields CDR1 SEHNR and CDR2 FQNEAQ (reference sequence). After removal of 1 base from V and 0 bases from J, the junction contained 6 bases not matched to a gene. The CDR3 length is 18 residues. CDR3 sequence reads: CASSLGVGTGEAKNIQYF. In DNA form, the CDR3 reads TGTGCCAGCAGCTTAGGGGTAGGGACAGGGGAAGCCAAAAACATTCAGTACTTC.

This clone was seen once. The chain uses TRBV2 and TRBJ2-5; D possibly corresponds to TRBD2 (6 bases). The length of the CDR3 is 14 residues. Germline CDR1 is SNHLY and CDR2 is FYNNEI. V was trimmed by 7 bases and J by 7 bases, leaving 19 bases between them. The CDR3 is CASTTVGGVGTQYF. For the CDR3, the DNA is TGTGCCAGCACCACTGTGGGGGGAGTGGGGACCCAGTACTTC. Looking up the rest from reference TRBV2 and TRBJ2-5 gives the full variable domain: EPEVTQTPSHQVTQMGQEVILRCVPISNHLYFYWYRQILGQKVEFLVSFYNNEISEKSEIFDDQFSVERPDGSNFTLKIRSTKLEDSAMYFCASTTVGGVGTQYFGPGTRLLVL.

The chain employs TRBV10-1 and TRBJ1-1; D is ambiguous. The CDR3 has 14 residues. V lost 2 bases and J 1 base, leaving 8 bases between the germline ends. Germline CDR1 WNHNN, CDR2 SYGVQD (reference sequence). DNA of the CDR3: TGCGCCAGCAGTGAGACCATCTGGAACACTGAAGCTTTCTTT. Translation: CASSETIWNTEAFF.

The DNA for the CDR3 is TGCGCCAGTTCGGGACTAGCGGGAGTAGGCGGGGATACGCAGTATTTT. This sequence encodes CASSGLAGVGGDTQYF. The chain joins TRBV5-1 to TRBJ2-3; TRBD2 agrees at 14 bases. The CDR3 is 16 amino acids. Losses at the gene ends were 8 bases for V and 6 bases for J; bases not matched to a gene: 11. Per the germline V gene, CDR1 is SGHRS and CDR2 is YFSETQ.

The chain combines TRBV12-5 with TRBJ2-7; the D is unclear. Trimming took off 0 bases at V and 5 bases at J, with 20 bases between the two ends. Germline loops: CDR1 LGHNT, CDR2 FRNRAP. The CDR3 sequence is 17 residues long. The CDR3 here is CASGLVRSEGRVHEQYF. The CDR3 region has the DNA TGTGCTAGTGGTTTGGTAAGGAGCGAAGGTAGGGTCCACGAGCAGTACTTC.

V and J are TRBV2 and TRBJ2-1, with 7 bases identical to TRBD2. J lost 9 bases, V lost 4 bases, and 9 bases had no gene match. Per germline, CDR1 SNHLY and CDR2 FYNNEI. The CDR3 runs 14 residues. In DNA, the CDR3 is TGTGCCAGCAGTGCTAGCGGAGAGGAGGGTGAGCAGTTCTTC. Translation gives CASSASGEEGEQFF.

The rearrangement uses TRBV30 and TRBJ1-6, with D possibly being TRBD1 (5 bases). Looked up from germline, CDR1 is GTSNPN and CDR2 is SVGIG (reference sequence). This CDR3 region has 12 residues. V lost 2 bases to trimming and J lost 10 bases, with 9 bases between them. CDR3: CAWSSQGSPLHF. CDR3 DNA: TGTGCCTGGAGTTCCCAGGGATCACCCCTCCACTTT.

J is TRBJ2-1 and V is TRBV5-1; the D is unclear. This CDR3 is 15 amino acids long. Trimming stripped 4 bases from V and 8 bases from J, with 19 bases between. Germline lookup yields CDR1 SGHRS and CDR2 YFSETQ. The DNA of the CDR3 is TGCGCCAGCAGCCCAGACTCCGCCCTTAGACATGAGCAGTTCTTC. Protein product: CASSPDSALRHEQFF. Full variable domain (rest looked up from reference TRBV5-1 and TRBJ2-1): KAGVTQTPRYLIKTRGQQVTLSCSPISGHRSVSWYQQTPGQGLQFLFEYFSETQRNKGNFPGRFSGRQFSNSRSEMNVSTLELGDSALYLCASSPDSALRHEQFFGPGTRLTVL.

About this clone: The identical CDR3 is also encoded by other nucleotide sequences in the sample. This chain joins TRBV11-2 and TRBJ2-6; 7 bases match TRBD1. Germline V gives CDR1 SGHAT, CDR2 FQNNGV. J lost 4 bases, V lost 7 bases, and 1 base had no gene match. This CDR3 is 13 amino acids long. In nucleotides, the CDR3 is TGTGCCAGCAAGGGGGCCGGGGCCAACGTCCTGACTTTC. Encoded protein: CASKGAGANVLTF.

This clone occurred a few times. The DNA of the CDR3 is TGTGCCATCAGTCAGATTAGCGGGGGGGCCCAAGAGACCCAGTACTTC. This translates into CAISQISGGAQETQYF. This rearrangement joins TRBV10-3 to TRBJ2-5, with TRBD2 identical over 11 bases. The CDR3 is 16 amino acids. Germline loops: CDR1 ENHRY, CDR2 SYGVKD. Trimming removed 5 bases from V and 1 base from J; junction bases left unmatched: 6.